This entry concerns a single TCR beta chain. Its cognate antigen is unknown. This record comes from a study of cytomegalovirus exposure and HLA in healthy donors. Study conclusions and caveats: CMV antigen specificity was confirmed in vitro for a few CMV-associated chains. Researchers counted 150 to 200 TCR beta chains as cytomegalovirus-associated. Diagnosis of cytomegalovirus status made by the classifier reportedly showed high specificity and sensitivity.

Only in-frame clones appear in the TCRdb table, and some are missing; sequencing was by immunoSEQ multiplex PCR. The sample has 55,000 to 70,000 clones; about 94% are singletons. CDR1 SNHLY and CDR2 FYNNEI come from the germline V gene. The CDR3 loop spans 14 amino acids. V lost 5 bases to trimming and J lost 4 bases; unmatched junction nucleotides: 7. The donors were members of the roughly 130-subject validation cohort (separate from the roughly 700-subject first cohort). The rearrangement links TRBV2 to TRBJ1-2; 7 positions agree with TRBD1. This TCR came from a man between 18 and 29 years old in good health and CMV-seronegative. The specimen was PBMCs. CDR3 region: CASSPGQVGYGYTF. CDR3 coding DNA: TGTGCCAGCAGTCCCGGACAGGTCGGCTATGGCTACACCTTC.